This TCR beta chain derives from a study of molecular identifiers for immune sequencing clone quantification. Using its own MiXCR run on the PCR reads, TCRdb lists one record per CDR3 protein. The sample consists of around 470,000 distinct CDR3 sequences, about 20% of them appearing once. The CDR3 totals 17 residues. Germline V lookup: CDR1 GTSNPN, CDR2 SVGIG (reference sequence). In the case of this clonotype: At one end the junction does not follow the germline gene, possibly because of a read error.

The clonotype originates from a human donor in good health. Some libraries in this study had Jurkat cell RNA spiked in. The J gene is TRBJ2-1, the V gene TRBV30; 13 nucleotides align to TRBD2. Sequenced input: naive CD8+ T cells from blood, with Jurkat cell RNA spiked in. The subset is: FACS-sorted CD8+CD4-CCR7+CD45RA+ naive T cells. CDR3 sequence (DNA): TGTGCCTGGAGTGACCCGGGACTAGCGGGGCCCTACAATGAACAGTTCTTC. Amino acid sequence: CAWSDPGLAGPYNEQFF.